This T cell receptor (beta chain) was observed in a study of vaccination and CD4 T cells after COVID-19. With the Oncomine TCR Beta short-read assay, DNA from cultured CD4+ T cells was sequenced. TCRdb re-derived calls from the PCR reads in MiXCR, one entry per CDR3 protein. Of over 3,500 distinct CDR3 sequences detected, approximately 15% appear once; the ten largest clones hold around 20%. This clonotype ranks as medium-sized (0.01 to 0.1%). Its antigen is still unknown. The junction had 6 bases not matched to a gene; V was cut back by 3 bases and J by 4 bases. The CDR3 has 15 amino acids. Per the germline V gene, CDR1 is DFQATT and CDR2 is SNEGSKA (reference sequence). Specified treatment: approximately 9-day PBMC culture with coronavirus spike peptide pools or control peptides (ViraFEST assay).

V usage is TRBV20-1 and J usage is TRBJ2-1, with 10 bases lining up with TRBD2. This clonotype was obtained from a human donor who had recovered from COVID-19. What was sequenced was CD4+ T cells from blood, cultured in vitro. The DNA for the CDR3 is TGCAGTGCTAGGCCTAGCGGGGGATTGTACAATGAGCAGTTCTTC. Its protein is CSARPSGGLYNEQFF.